The 7 T cell receptor beta chains reported below all come from one sample, sequenced in a study of blood T cell repertoires in COVID-19. Sequenced by immunoSEQ multiplex PCR; TCRdb stores in-frame clones only, minus some. Counted here are about 97,000 clones, roughly 80% occurring once; the ten biggest clones make up about 4%. Source material: peripheral blood. These receptors came from a man in his sixties with acute or convalescent COVID-19.

This chain joins TRBV27 and TRBJ2-2; possible D gene TRBD2, 5 bases. The germline V gene has CDR1 MNHEY and CDR2 SMNVEV (reference sequence). The V end was cut by 6 bases, the J end by 5 bases, with 19 bases between. The CDR3 sequence is 16 residues long. CDR3 in amino acids: CASSPLELAGTGELFF. CDR3 nucleotides: TGTGCCAGCAGCCCCCTTGAGCTAGCTGGAACCGGGGAGCTGTTTTTT.

This chain connects TRBV4-3 to TRBJ1-4; possible D gene TRBD1, 5 bases. The V end was cut by 1 base, the J end by 0 bases, with 6 bases between. This CDR3 comprises 15 residues. In germline, CDR1 is LGHNA, CDR2 YSLEER. CDR3 region: CASSQGQTTNEKLFF. The CDR3 nucleotides are TGCGCCAGCAGCCAAGGACAGACAACTAATGAAAAACTGTTTTTT.

J is TRBJ1-4 and V is TRBV15; no definite D call. Germline CDR1 LNHNV, CDR2 YYDKDF (reference sequence). This CDR3 spans 15 amino acids. Trimming took 1 base from V and 0 from J, leaving 6 bases between them. The chain's CDR3 is CATSRVETTNEKLFF. Here the CDR3 DNA reads TGTGCCACCAGCAGAGTCGAGACAACTAATGAAAAACTGTTTTTT.

This sequence joins TRBV19 and TRBJ2-2; D perhaps matches TRBD1 (5 bases). Trimming removed 3 bases from V and 6 bases from J, with 8 bases in between. CDR3 length: 13 amino acids. Germline CDR1 reads LNHDA; CDR2 reads SQIVND (reference sequence). The CDR3 protein is CASSIQGPGELFF. CDR3 DNA sequence: TGTGCCAGTAGTATTCAGGGCCCCGGGGAGCTGTTTTTT.

This sequence joins TRBV10-2 and TRBJ2-7, with TRBD2 as a possible D gene (6 bases). Trimming left V 4 bases short and J 2 bases short, with 12 bases between. This CDR3 is 14 amino acids long. Per the germline V gene, CDR1 is WSHSY and CDR2 is SAAADI. The CDR3 DNA follows: TGCGCCAGCAGTGCTGGCGGGACCCCCTACGAGCAGTACTTC. It encodes CASSAGGTPYEQYF.

The rearrangement links TRBV28 to TRBJ1-1; D is ambiguous. From germline, CDR1 is MDHEN and CDR2 SYDVKM. V shed 4 bases and J shed 1 base, with 10 bases lying between them. This CDR3 has 14 amino acids. The CDR3 region is CASSSGAGNTEAFF. The CDR3 nucleotides read TGTGCCAGCAGTTCAGGTGCAGGGAACACTGAAGCTTTCTTT.

This chain joins TRBV7-3 and TRBJ2-2; D is undetermined. The CDR3 contains 14 residues. Germline V gives CDR1 SGHTA, CDR2 FQGTGA. V gave up 5 bases and J gave up 0 bases, with 7 bases separating them. CDR3 nucleotides: TGTGCCAGCAGCCCTCGAGCGAACACCGGGGAGCTGTTTTTT. Translating gives CASSPRANTGELFF.